This T cell receptor (beta chain) is from a study of cytomegalovirus exposure and HLA in healthy donors. Study-level information: HLA-typed donors were the source of approximately 86 million unique TCRs held in an early data release.

Study findings and constraints: Sequencing likely produced, as an artifact, a cluster of highly shared sequence variants.

J gave up 4 bases and V 5 bases, and 7 bases lay outside the gene matches. This CDR3 is 15 amino acids long. Germline CDR1 PRHDT, CDR2 FYEKMQ (reference sequence). With 60 Vbeta and 13 Jbeta primers, the PCR was carried out. Produced via immunoSEQ multiplex PCR; TCRdb's table is partial and in-frame only. The data hold over 120,000 clones, with roughly 80% observed a single time. Only one count was recorded for this clone. As yet, its antigen is unknown. The TCR sequence derives from a man aged 35 to 55 in good health and CMV-seronegative. The chain employs TRBV13 and TRBJ2-3; 9 bases agree with TRBD2. Input material: PBMCs. The CDR3 sequence is CASSLAGGRADTQYF. CDR3 sequence (DNA): TGTGCCAGCAGCCTCGCGGGGGGGCGCGCAGATACGCAGTATTTT.